One and the same sample provided the 9 T cell receptor beta chains below, sequenced in a study of technical replicates of blood from several donors. Generated by immunoSEQ multiplex PCR, the TCRdb table keeps only in-frame clones and is missing some. This sample has some 80,000 clones, with roughly 96% found just once. The sample taken for sequencing was T cells isolated from PBMCs. These receptors originate from a human donor in good health.

The V call is TRBV19, the J call TRBJ1-1, with D possibly being TRBD1 (6 bases). CDR1 is LNHDA, CDR2 SQIVND, per germline (reference sequence). V lost 3 bases to trimming and J lost 8 bases, with 13 bases between them. The CDR3 consists of 13 residues. The CDR3 reads CASSIPGEGEAFF. Written as DNA, the CDR3 is TGTGCCAGTAGTATTCCAGGGGAGGGGGAAGCTTTCTTT.

This chain connects TRBV6-5 to TRBJ2-7; D may be TRBD1 (5 bases). Germline assignment: CDR1 MNHEY and CDR2 SVGAGI. The length of the CDR3 is 12 residues. V was trimmed by 4 bases and J by 2 bases, leaving 6 bases between them. CDR3 sequence (DNA): TGTGCCAGCAGTTTGGACACCTACGAGCAGTACTTC. This sequence encodes CASSLDTYEQYF.

The rearrangement joins TRBV9 to TRBJ2-5; D possibly corresponds to TRBD2 (6 bases). Germline CDR1 reads SGDLS; CDR2 reads YYNGEE. The V end was cut by 3 bases, the J end by 0 bases, with 15 bases between. This CDR3 is built from 16 residues. CDR3 region: CASSGGQLAYQETQYF. In nucleotides, the CDR3 is TGTGCCAGCAGCGGCGGTCAGCTAGCGTACCAAGAGACCCAGTACTTC.

V and J are TRBV9 and TRBJ1-1; D not resolved. Germline loops: CDR1 SGDLS, CDR2 YYNGEE. V gave up 1 base and J gave up 1 base, with 8 bases separating them. The CDR3 contains 14 residues. This CDR3 reads CASSVSGKNTEAFF. The CDR3 nucleotides are TGTGCCAGCAGCGTATCCGGGAAGAACACTGAAGCTTTCTTT.

The chain links TRBV7-6 to TRBJ2-3; a possible D gene is TRBD1 (6 bases). Trimming pared 5 bases from V and 0 bases from J, leaving 12 bases between. The CDR3 extends over 15 amino acids. From germline, CDR1 is SGHVS and CDR2 FNYEAQ. CDR3 DNA: TGTGCCAGCAGCCCATTCAGGGGTAGCACAGATACGCAGTATTTT. This gives the protein CASSPFRGSTDTQYF.

This chain connects TRBV6-5 to TRBJ1-2, with D possibly TRBD1 on 6 matching bases. In germline, CDR1 is MNHEY, CDR2 SVGAGI. This CDR3 is built from 15 residues. Trimming cost V 6 bases and J 1 base, with 15 bases left between them. The CDR3 bases are TGTGCCAGCAGGGCGGGGGCAGGAGTTAACTATGGCTACACCTTC. It is translated as CASRAGAGVNYGYTF.

V is TRBV6-5 and J is TRBJ1-1; D is perhaps TRBD1 (6 bases). Germline V gives CDR1 MNHEY, CDR2 SVGAGI. V lost 8 bases, J lost 4 bases, and 17 bases lay in between. CDR3 length: 14 amino acids. The CDR3 protein is CASATNREGTEAFF. The DNA of the CDR3 is TGTGCCAGCGCAACAAACAGGGAAGGCACTGAAGCTTTCTTT.

This sequence joins TRBV28 and TRBJ2-7; 9 bases fit TRBD2. The CDR3 consists of 18 residues. The V and J ends lost 2 bases and 1 base, in that order; junction bases with no gene match: 12. Per the germline V gene, CDR1 is MDHEN and CDR2 is SYDVKM. In DNA, the CDR3 is TGTGCCAGCAGTTTACGGGCGGGAACTAGCGGGTTTTCCTACGAGCAGTACTTC. As protein: CASSLRAGTSGFSYEQYF.

Concerning this clone itself: Other DNA sequences of this sample code for an identical CDR3. This chain joins TRBV29-1 and TRBJ1-2; 10 bases agree with TRBD1. Trimming cost V 4 bases and J 4 bases; bases outside gene matches: 0. The CDR3 covers 12 residues. CDR1 is SQVTM and CDR2 is ANQGSEA in the germline V gene. The CDR3 DNA follows: TGCAGCGTTGGGGACAGGGGCTATGGCTACACCTTC. It is translated as CSVGDRGYGYTF.